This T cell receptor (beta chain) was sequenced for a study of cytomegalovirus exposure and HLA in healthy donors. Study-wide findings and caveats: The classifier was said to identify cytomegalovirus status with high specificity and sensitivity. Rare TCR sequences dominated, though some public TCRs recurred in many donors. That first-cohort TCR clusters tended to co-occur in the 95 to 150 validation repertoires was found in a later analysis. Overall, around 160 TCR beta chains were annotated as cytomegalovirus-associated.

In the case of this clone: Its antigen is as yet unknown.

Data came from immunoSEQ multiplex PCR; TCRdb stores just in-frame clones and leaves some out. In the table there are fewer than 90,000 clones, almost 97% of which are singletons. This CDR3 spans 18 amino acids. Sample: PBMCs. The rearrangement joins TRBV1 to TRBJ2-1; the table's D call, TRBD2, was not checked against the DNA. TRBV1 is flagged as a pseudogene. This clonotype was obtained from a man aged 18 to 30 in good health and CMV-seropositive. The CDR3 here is CTSSQDLSAGGPGDEQFF. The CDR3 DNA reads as TGCACCAGCAGCCAAGACTTATCGGCGGGAGGGCCGGGGGATGAGCAGTTCTTC.